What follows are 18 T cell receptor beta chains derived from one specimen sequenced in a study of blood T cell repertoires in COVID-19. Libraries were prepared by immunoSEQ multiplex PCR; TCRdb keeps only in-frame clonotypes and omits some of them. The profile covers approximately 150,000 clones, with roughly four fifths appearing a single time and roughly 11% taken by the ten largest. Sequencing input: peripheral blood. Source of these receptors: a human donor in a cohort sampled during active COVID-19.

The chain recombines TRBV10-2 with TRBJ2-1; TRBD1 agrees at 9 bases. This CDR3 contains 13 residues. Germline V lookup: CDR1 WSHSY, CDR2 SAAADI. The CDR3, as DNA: TGCGTCACGGGGACAGGGCCAGTCGGTGAGCAGTTCTTC. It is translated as CVTGTGPVGEQFF.

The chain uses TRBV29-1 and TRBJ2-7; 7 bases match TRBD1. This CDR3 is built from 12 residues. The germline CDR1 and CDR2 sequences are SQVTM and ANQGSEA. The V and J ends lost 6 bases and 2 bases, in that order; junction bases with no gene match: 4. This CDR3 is CSVGGAAYEQYF. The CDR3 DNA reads TGCAGCGTAGGGGGCGCCGCCTACGAGCAGTACTTC.

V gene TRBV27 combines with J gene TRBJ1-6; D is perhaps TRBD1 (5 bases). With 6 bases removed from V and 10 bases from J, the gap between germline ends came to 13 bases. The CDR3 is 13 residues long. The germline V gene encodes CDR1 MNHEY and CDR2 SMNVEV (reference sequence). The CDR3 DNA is TGTGCCAGCAGCCTTAAGAAGGGGTCACCCCTCCACTTT. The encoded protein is CASSLKKGSPLHF.

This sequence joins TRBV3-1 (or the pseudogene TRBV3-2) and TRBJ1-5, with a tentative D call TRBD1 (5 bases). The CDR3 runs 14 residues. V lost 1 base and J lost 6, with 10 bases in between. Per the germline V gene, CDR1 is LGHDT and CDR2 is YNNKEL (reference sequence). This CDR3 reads CASSQGGRGQPQHF. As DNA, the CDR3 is TGTGCCAGCAGCCAAGGAGGGAGGGGTCAGCCCCAGCATTTT.

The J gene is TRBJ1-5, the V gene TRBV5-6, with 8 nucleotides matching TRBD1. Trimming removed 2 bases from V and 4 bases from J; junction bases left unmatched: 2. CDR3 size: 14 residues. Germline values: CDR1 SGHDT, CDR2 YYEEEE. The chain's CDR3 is CASSFGTGNQPQHF. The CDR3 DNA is TGTGCCAGCAGCTTTGGGACAGGTAATCAGCCCCAGCATTTT.

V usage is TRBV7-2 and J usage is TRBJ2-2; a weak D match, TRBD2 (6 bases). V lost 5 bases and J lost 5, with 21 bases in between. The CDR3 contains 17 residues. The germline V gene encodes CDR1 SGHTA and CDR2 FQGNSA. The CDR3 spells CASSGDQVTSSTGELFF. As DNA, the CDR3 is TGTGCCAGCAGCGGTGACCAGGTGACTAGTTCAACCGGGGAGCTGTTTTTT. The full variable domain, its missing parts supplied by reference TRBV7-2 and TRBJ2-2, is GAGVSQSPSNKVTEKGKDVELRCDPISGHTALYWYRQSLGQGLEFLIYFQGNSAPDKSGLPSDRFSAERTGGSVSTLTIQRTQQEDSAVYLCASSGDQVTSSTGELFFGEGSRLTVL.

The CDR3 sequence is CASSPPGTGSETQYF. CDR3 DNA sequence: TGTGCCAGCAGTCCTCCAGGGACAGGGTCCGAGACCCAGTACTTC. V and J are TRBV25-1 and TRBJ2-5; 9 bases match TRBD1. The CDR3 is made up of 15 amino acids. V was clipped by 5 bases and J by 5 bases; unmatched bases: 9. Germline loops: CDR1 MGHDK, CDR2 SYGVNS.

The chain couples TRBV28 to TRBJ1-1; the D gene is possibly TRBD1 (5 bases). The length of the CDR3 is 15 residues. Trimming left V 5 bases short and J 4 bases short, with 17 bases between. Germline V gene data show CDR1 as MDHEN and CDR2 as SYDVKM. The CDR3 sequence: CASSPANGGFTEAFF. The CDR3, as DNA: TGTGCCAGCAGTCCAGCTAATGGGGGGTTCACTGAAGCTTTCTTT. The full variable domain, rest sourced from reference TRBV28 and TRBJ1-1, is DVKVTQSSRYLVKRTGEKVFLECVQDMDHENMFWYRQDPGLGLRLIYFSYDVKMKEKGDIPEGYSVSREKKERFSLILESASTNQTSMYLCASSPANGGFTEAFFGQGTRLTVV.

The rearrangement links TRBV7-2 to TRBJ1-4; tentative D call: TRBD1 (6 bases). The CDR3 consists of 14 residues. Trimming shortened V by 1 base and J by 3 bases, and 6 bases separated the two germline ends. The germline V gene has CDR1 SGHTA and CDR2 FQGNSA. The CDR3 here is CASSLGTANEKLFF. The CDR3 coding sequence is TGTGCCAGCAGCTTAGGGACAGCTAATGAAAAACTGTTTTTT.

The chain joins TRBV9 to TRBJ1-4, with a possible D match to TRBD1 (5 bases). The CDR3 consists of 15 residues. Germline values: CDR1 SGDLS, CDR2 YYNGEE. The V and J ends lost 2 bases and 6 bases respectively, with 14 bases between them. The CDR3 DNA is TGTGCCAGCAGCGTCAGGGATCGGGGGGATGAAAAACTGTTTTTT. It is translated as CASSVRDRGDEKLFF.

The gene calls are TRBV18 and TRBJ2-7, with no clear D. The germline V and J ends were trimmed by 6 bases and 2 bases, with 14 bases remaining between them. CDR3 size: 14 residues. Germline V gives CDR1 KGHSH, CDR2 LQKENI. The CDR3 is CASSKSDGPYEQYF. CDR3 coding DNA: TGTGCCAGCTCCAAAAGCGACGGTCCCTACGAGCAGTACTTC.

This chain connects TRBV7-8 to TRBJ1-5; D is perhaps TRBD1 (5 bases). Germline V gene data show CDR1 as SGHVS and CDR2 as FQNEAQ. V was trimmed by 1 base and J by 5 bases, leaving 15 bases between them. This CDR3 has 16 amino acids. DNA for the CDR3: TGTGCCAGCAGCTTAGACTGGGGGGGGAAGTATCAGCCCCAGCATTTT. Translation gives CASSLDWGGKYQPQHF.

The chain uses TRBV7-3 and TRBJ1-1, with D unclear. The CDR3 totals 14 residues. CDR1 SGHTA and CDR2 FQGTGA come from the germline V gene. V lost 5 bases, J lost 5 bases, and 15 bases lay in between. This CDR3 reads CASSTSLGRTEAFF. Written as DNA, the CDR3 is TGTGCCAGCAGCACCTCCCTAGGTCGGACTGAAGCTTTCTTT. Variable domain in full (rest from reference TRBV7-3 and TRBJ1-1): GAGVSQTPSNKVTEKGKYVELRCDPISGHTALYWYRQSLGQGPEFLIYFQGTGAADDSGLPNDRFFAVRPEGSVSTLKIQRTERGDSAVYLCASSTSLGRTEAFFGQGTRLTVV.

Here the CDR3 reads CASSPPVEDQPQHF. In DNA form, the CDR3 reads TGTGCCAGCAGTCCCCCGGTGGAGGATCAGCCCCAGCATTTT. The chain carries TRBV28 and TRBJ1-5; D not resolved. The germline CDR1 and CDR2 sequences are MDHEN and SYDVKM. V was pared by 5 bases and J by 5 bases, with 13 bases between. This CDR3 is built from 14 residues.

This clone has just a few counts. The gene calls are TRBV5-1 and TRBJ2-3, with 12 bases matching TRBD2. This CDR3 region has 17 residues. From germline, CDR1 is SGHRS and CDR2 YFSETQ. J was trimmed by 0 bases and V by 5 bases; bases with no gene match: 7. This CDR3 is CASRPRLAGVSTDTQYF. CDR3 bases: TGCGCCAGCAGACCTAGACTAGCGGGAGTTAGCACAGATACGCAGTATTTT.

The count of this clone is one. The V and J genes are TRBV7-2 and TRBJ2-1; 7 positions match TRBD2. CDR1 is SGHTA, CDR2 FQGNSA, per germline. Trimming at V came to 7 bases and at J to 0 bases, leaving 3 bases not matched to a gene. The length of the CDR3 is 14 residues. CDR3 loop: CASIKRDSYNEQFF. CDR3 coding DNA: TGTGCCAGCATTAAGCGGGACTCCTACAATGAGCAGTTCTTC.

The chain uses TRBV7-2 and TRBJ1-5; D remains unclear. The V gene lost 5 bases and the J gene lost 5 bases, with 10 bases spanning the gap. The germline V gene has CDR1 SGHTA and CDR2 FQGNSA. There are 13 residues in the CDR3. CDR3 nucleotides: TGTGCCAGCAGCGGGTCCAGCGATCAGCCCCAGCATTTT. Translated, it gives CASSGSSDQPQHF.

The CDR3 region has the DNA TGTGCCACCAGTGACTATGGACAGGGGGCATCTACTCAAGAGACCCAGTACTTC. It translates to CATSDYGQGASTQETQYF. The chain employs TRBV24-1 and TRBJ2-5, with 11 bases that match TRBD1. With V trimmed by 4 bases and J by 2 bases, 11 bases remained unmatched. The CDR3 spans 18 residues. CDR1 is KGHDR, CDR2 SFDVKD, per germline.